Presented here are 23 T cell receptor beta chains from one specimen sequenced in a study of shared clonotypes between healthy human individuals. This table comes from immunoSEQ multiplex PCR, and its TCRdb copy is limited to in-frame clones, with some not included. Of some 1,600,000 clones in the sample, nearly 99% are singletons; the top ten hold 0.4% to 0.55%. The source material was naive CD4+ T cells sorted from blood. Subset defined: CD45RA+ positively selected. The receptors were sampled from a man aged 25 to 45 in good health.

J is TRBJ2-7 and V is TRBV18; TRBD2 matches 7 bases. This CDR3 region has 17 residues. With V trimmed by 0 bases and J by 0 bases, 8 bases remained unmatched. Per the germline V gene, CDR1 is KGHSH and CDR2 is LQKENI. DNA of the CDR3: TGTGCCAGCTCACCACCGATAGCTAGCGGATCCTCCTACGAGCAGTACTTC. It codes for CASSPPIASGSSYEQYF.

For this clone: At the DNA level, this CDR3 is encoded by other sequences in the same sample as well. The chain joins TRBV18 to TRBJ2-7; 8 positions match TRBD1. The CDR3 consists of 14 residues. The germline V gene encodes CDR1 KGHSH and CDR2 LQKENI. The trim removed 2 bases at V and 2 bases at J, leaving 2 bases unmatched. CDR3 coding DNA: TGTGCCAGCTCACCAGGGACAGGTACCTACGAGCAGTACTTC. Translating it yields CASSPGTGTYEQYF. Variable domain in full (rest from reference TRBV18 and TRBJ2-7): NAGVMQNPRHLVRRRGQEARLRCSPMKGHSHVYWYRQLPEEGLKFMVYLQKENIIDESGMPKERFSAEFPKEGPSILRIQQVVRGDSAAYFCASSPGTGTYEQYFGPGTRLTVT.

The rearrangement links TRBV2 to TRBJ1-1, with TRBD1 matching 7 bases. The germline gives CDR1 SNHLY, CDR2 FYNNEI. The CDR3 is made up of 11 amino acids. With V trimmed by 10 bases and J by 3 bases, 2 bases remained unmatched. The CDR3 DNA follows: TGTGCCACAGGGACAGACACTGAAGCTTTCTTT. Its translation is CATGTDTEAFF. The full variable domain, its missing parts supplied by reference TRBV2 and TRBJ1-1, is EPEVTQTPSHQVTQMGQEVILRCVPISNHLYFYWYRQILGQKVEFLVSFYNNEISEKSEIFDDQFSVERPDGSNFTLKIRSTKLEDSAMYFCATGTDTEAFFGQGTRLTVV.

The chain is built from TRBV5-1 and TRBJ2-3; D is possibly TRBD1 (6 bases). CDR3 size: 13 residues. Germline values: CDR1 SGHRS, CDR2 YFSETQ. Trimming removed 5 bases at V and 2 bases at J, with 9 bases between. As DNA, the CDR3 is TGCGCCAGCAGTTGGGGACACACAGATACGCAGTATTTT. It codes for CASSWGHTDTQYF. The variable domain in full, with the rest retrieved from reference TRBV5-1 and TRBJ2-3, is KAGVTQTPRYLIKTRGQQVTLSCSPISGHRSVSWYQQTPGQGLQFLFEYFSETQRNKGNFPGRFSGRQFSNSRSEMNVSTLELGDSALYLCASSWGHTDTQYFGPGTRLTVL.

This chain links TRBV5-5 with TRBJ1-5; D is unclear. Germline CDR1 is SGHKS and CDR2 is YYEKEE (reference sequence). Trimming left V 1 base short and J 3 bases short, with 2 bases between. This CDR3 is built from 12 residues. In nucleotides, the CDR3 is TGTGCCAGCAGCTTGATCAATCAGCCCCAGCATTTT. Its protein product is CASSLINQPQHF.

V usage is TRBV2 and J usage is TRBJ2-5; 7 nucleotides line up with TRBD2. V lost 7 bases to trimming and J lost 0 bases; unmatched junction nucleotides: 5. The germline V gene has CDR1 SNHLY and CDR2 FYNNEI. The length of the CDR3 is 14 residues. The CDR3 here is CASNAAGHQETQYF. CDR3 bases: TGTGCCAGCAATGCAGCGGGGCACCAAGAGACCCAGTACTTC.

The V and J genes are TRBV18 and TRBJ1-2; the D gene is possibly TRBD1 (5 bases). Per germline, CDR1 KGHSH and CDR2 LQKENI. V lost 3 bases, J lost 0 bases, and 17 bases lay in between. This CDR3 comprises 17 residues. CDR3 sequence reads: CASSPWGVRVTNYGYTF. In DNA form, the CDR3 reads TGTGCCAGCTCACCGTGGGGGGTGAGGGTAACTAACTATGGCTACACCTTC.

The chain carries TRBV5-4 and TRBJ1-1; D gene ambiguous. V lost 4 bases to trimming and J lost 4 bases, with 20 bases between them. The CDR3 sequence is 16 residues long. The germline CDR1 and CDR2 sequences are SGHNT and YYREEE (reference sequence). The CDR3 reads CASSPQRAVKGTEAFF. The CDR3 bases are TGTGCCAGCAGCCCCCAAAGGGCGGTGAAGGGCACTGAAGCTTTCTTT.

In this sample, this clone turned up once. The genes are TRBV18 and TRBJ2-3; perhaps D is TRBD1 or TRBD2 (5 bases each). V was cut by 3 bases and J by 4 bases, with 11 bases left in between. This CDR3 is 14 amino acids long. From germline, CDR1 is KGHSH and CDR2 LQKENI. CDR3 region: CASSPIGAPDTQYF. CDR3 nucleotide sequence: TGTGCCAGCTCACCTATCGGGGCCCCAGATACGCAGTATTTT.

V is TRBV9 and J is TRBJ2-2; 7 bases line up with TRBD2. J lost 2 bases, V lost 0 bases, and 4 bases had no gene match. This CDR3 comprises 16 residues. Germline values: CDR1 SGDLS, CDR2 YYNGEE. The CDR3 DNA follows: TGTGCCAGCAGCGTAGATGGCGGGGGAAACACCGGGGAGCTGTTTTTT. This codes for CASSVDGGGNTGELFF. The variable domain in full, completed from reference TRBV9 and TRBJ2-2, reads DSGVTQTPKHLITATGQRVTLRCSPRSGDLSVYWYQQSLDQGLQFLIQYYNGEERAKGNILERFSAQQFPDLHSELNLSSLELGDSALYFCASSVDGGGNTGELFFGEGSRLTVL.

The J gene is TRBJ2-2, the V gene TRBV14; possibly TRBD2 for D (7 bases). V was trimmed by 4 bases and J by 3 bases, leaving 15 bases between them. Germline loops: CDR1 SGHDN, CDR2 FVKESK. This CDR3 has 16 amino acids. CDR3: CASSPLRGLDTGELFF. CDR3 sequence (DNA): TGTGCCAGCAGCCCCCTGCGGGGGCTCGACACCGGGGAGCTGTTTTTT.

This chain connects TRBV11-1 to TRBJ2-7, with D maybe TRBD1 (6 bases). Trimming cost V 3 bases and J 0 bases, with 9 bases left between them. This CDR3 spans 14 amino acids. From germline, CDR1 is SGHAT and CDR2 FQDESV (reference sequence). The CDR3 nucleotides are TGTGCCAGCAGCTTCCGGGACATCTCCTACGAGCAGTACTTC. Translated, it gives CASSFRDISYEQYF.

The chain is built from TRBV5-1 and TRBJ2-1; the D call may be TRBD1 or TRBD2 (6 bases each). The CDR3 is 16 amino acids. Trimming took off 2 bases at V and 6 bases at J, with 18 bases between the two ends. Germline values: CDR1 SGHRS, CDR2 YFSETQ. CDR3 DNA: TGCGCCAGCAGCTTAGGGGGGACCGCGGGCGTCAATGAGCAGTTCTTC. It codes for CASSLGGTAGVNEQFF.

The rearrangement links TRBV7-8 to TRBJ1-1; D is ambiguous. The CDR3 has 15 amino acids. The V and J ends lost 4 bases and 1 base respectively, with 13 bases between them. Germline values: CDR1 SGHVS, CDR2 FQNEAQ. The CDR3 nucleotides read TGTGCCAGCAGCTCTAGTGGCCAGGAGAACACTGAAGCTTTCTTT. Protein: CASSSSGQENTEAFF.

This chain uses TRBV9 with TRBJ2-2; 13 bases are a match to TRBD2. CDR1 SGDLS and CDR2 YYNGEE come from the germline V gene. V gave up 1 base and J gave up 6 bases; unmatched junction bases: 6. The CDR3 runs 17 residues. CDR3 amino acids: CASSVNRLAGGPGELFF. CDR3 DNA sequence: TGTGCCAGCAGCGTAAATAGACTAGCGGGAGGACCCGGGGAGCTGTTTTTT.

There are a few counts of this clone. At one end the junction does not follow the germline gene, possibly because of a read error. The chain carries TRBV6-5 and TRBJ1-2, with TRBD1 identical over 9 bases. Germline V gene sequence: CDR1 MNHEY, CDR2 SVGAGI. This CDR3 is 12 amino acids long. CDR3 DNA: TGTGCCAGCAGTGAGACAGGGGGTGGCTGCACCTTC. Its translation: CASSETGGGCTF.

V gene TRBV9 combines with J gene TRBJ2-5; tentatively, D is TRBD1 (7 bases). The V gene's germline CDR1 is SGDLS and CDR2 YYNGEE. V was trimmed by 2 bases and J by 5 bases, leaving 13 bases between them. The CDR3 spans 14 residues. The CDR3 sequence is CASSVTGRPETQYF. For the CDR3, the DNA is TGTGCCAGCAGCGTGACAGGGAGGCCCGAGACCCAGTACTTC. Together with reference TRBV9 and TRBJ2-5, the CDR3 gives the full variable domain: DSGVTQTPKHLITATGQRVTLRCSPRSGDLSVYWYQQSLDQGLQFLIQYYNGEERAKGNILERFSAQQFPDLHSELNLSSLELGDSALYFCASSVTGRPETQYFGPGTRLLVL.

The chain is built from TRBV11-2 and TRBJ2-1, with 13 positions matching TRBD2. Germline values: CDR1 SGHAT, CDR2 FQNNGV. V dropped 5 bases and J dropped 6; count of bases not matched to a gene: 10. The CDR3 is 17 residues long. CDR3: CASSPASGTSGANEQFF. The CDR3 DNA follows: TGTGCCAGCAGCCCGGCCTCAGGGACTAGCGGGGCCAATGAGCAGTTCTTC.

The V call is TRBV5-1, the J call TRBJ2-4; the match to TRBD1 covers 9 bases. CDR3 length equals 14 residues. CDR1 and CDR2 (germline): SGHRS, YFSETQ. Trimming cost V 4 bases and J 8 bases; bases outside gene matches: 7. For the CDR3, the DNA is TGCGCCAGCAGCGGGGACAGGGTCGGTCACATTCAGTACTTC. Its translation is CASSGDRVGHIQYF.

The V call is TRBV7-2, the J call TRBJ1-2; 10 positions match TRBD1. The junction had 16 bases not matched to a gene; V was cut back by 5 bases and J by 4 bases. This CDR3 contains 18 residues. Germline loops: CDR1 SGHTA, CDR2 FQGNSA. The CDR3 nucleotides read TGTGCCAGCAGCCCTTCGACAGGGGGCCTCGGTTCAGGCTATGGCTACACCTTC. Residues: CASSPSTGGLGSGYGYTF.

This clone was seen only once. The chain links TRBV18 to TRBJ1-3, with 9 bases aligning to TRBD1. The V segment lost 3 bases and the J segment 4 bases; nucleotides outside the gene matches: 4. The germline gives CDR1 KGHSH, CDR2 LQKENI. This CDR3 spans 15 amino acids. Written as DNA, the CDR3 is TGTGCCAGCTCACCCCCGGGACAGGGAGGAAACACCATATATTTT. This sequence encodes CASSPPGQGGNTIYF.

The chain carries TRBV7-2 and TRBJ2-5; 8 bases are a match to TRBD1. CDR1 is SGHTA, CDR2 FQGNSA, per germline. The V segment lost 4 bases and the J segment 5 bases; nucleotides outside the gene matches: 9. The CDR3 length is 15 residues. The CDR3 reads CASSSGQGAWETQYF. The CDR3 bases are TGTGCCAGCAGCTCGGGGCAGGGGGCCTGGGAGACCCAGTACTTC.

CDR3 bases: TGTGCCAGCAGCTTACTCCTAGCGGGAGGGACCGAGACCCAGTACTTC. Its translation: CASSLLLAGGTETQYF. J is TRBJ2-5 and V is TRBV7-2; 12 bases map to TRBD2. V lost 2 bases, J lost 5 bases, and 6 bases stayed unmatched. CDR3 length: 16 amino acids. Germline CDR1 and CDR2: SGHTA and FQGNSA.